The 4 T cell receptor beta chains below come from one sample, sequenced in a study of graft-versus-host responses after intestinal transplantation (dated by TCRdb to the early 2020s). This specimen's time point label, interpreted: cells obtained before transplantation from donor or recipient. These receptors' antigens are unknown. The library was made by the immunoSEQ multiplex PCR assay. TCRdb re-hosts the immuneACCESS table, in-frame sequences only. Its copies lack some clones; in the studies checked, an unresolved V gene accounts for under half of them, and the cause for the rest is not known. The sample data list about 92,000 clones, and roughly four fifths of these were observed just once. The top ten hold roughly 15% of the sample. The sample in question was unstimulated CD8+ T cells sorted from spleen or lymph node cells, obtained before intestinal transplant. All receptors derive from a human donor who received an intestinal transplant.

The chain joins TRBV7-6 to TRBJ2-2, with TRBD2 as a possible D gene (6 bases). The germline gives CDR1 SGHVS, CDR2 FNYEAQ. The germline V and J ends were trimmed by 5 bases and 4 bases, with 14 bases remaining between them. The length of the CDR3 is 15 residues. CDR3 in DNA: TGTGCCAGCAGCCAGACTAGTGTTTCCACCGGGGAGCTGTTTTTT. This translates into CASSQTSVSTGELFF.

This rearrangement joins TRBV18 to TRBJ1-1; unclear D gene. Trimming removed 4 bases from V and 10 bases from J, with 10 bases in between. The CDR3 spans 11 residues. Germline CDR1 is KGHSH and CDR2 is LQKENI. The CDR3 sequence is CASSLGIRAFF. CDR3 DNA sequence: TGTGCCAGCTCACTCGGGATTAGAGCTTTCTTT.

The chain joins TRBV6-5 to TRBJ1-5; TRBD1 is a possible D gene (6 bases). Trimming cost V 10 bases and J 0 bases, with 16 bases left between them. The CDR3 contains 15 residues. The germline gives CDR1 MNHEY, CDR2 SVGAGI. The CDR3 DNA is TGTGCCACCTGGGGGCCCTGGGATAGCAATCAGCCCCAGCATTTT. It specifies CATWGPWDSNQPQHF.

This sequence joins TRBV28 and TRBJ1-1, with no clear D. V lost 8 bases, J lost 0 bases, and 13 bases lay in between. The CDR3 sequence is 14 residues long. CDR1 is MDHEN, CDR2 SYDVKM, per germline. CDR3 in amino acids: CASSHGTMNTEAFF. The CDR3 DNA sequence: TGTGCCAGCTCCCACGGCACTATGAACACTGAAGCTTTCTTT.